A single sample gave rise to the 24 T cell receptor beta chains below, sequenced in a study of shared T cell receptors in the human thymus. Assay: immunoSEQ multiplex PCR; the TCRdb copy retains only in-frame clones and omits some. The table has under 850,000 clones, 70% to 90% seen once; the top ten hold 0.01%. The same data also contributed to another study, on human thymus T cells.

Source material: thymocytes. The receptors stem from a boy in the first two years of life with a congenital heart defect.

This clone has just one count. The rearrangement joins TRBV12-5 to TRBJ2-7; 9 nucleotides agree with TRBD1. After removal of 2 bases from V and 3 bases from J, the junction contained 8 bases not matched to a gene. CDR1 is LGHNT and CDR2 is FRNRAP in the germline V gene. The CDR3 loop spans 16 amino acids. Written as DNA, the CDR3 is TGTGCTAGTGGTTTGCTCCTCGGGACAGGGAACTACGAGCAGTACTTC. Its protein is CASGLLLGTGNYEQYF.

The rearrangement joins TRBV28 to TRBJ1-1; D unclear. Trimming took 3 bases from V and 2 from J, leaving 7 bases between them. This CDR3 spans 13 amino acids. CDR1 and CDR2 (germline): MDHEN, SYDVKM. The CDR3 bases are TGTGCCAGCAGTTTGGTAGTTAACACTGAAGCTTTCTTT. As protein: CASSLVVNTEAFF.

The V and J genes are TRBV5-4 and TRBJ1-2; no firm D call. Trimming took off 4 bases at V and 6 bases at J, with 16 bases between the two ends. Germline V gene sequence: CDR1 SGHNT, CDR2 YYREEE (reference sequence). This CDR3 comprises 14 residues. The CDR3 coding sequence is TGTGCCAGCAGCATTTACAGCGGATTCAATGGCTACACCTTC. It translates to CASSIYSGFNGYTF. The full variable domain, in which reference TRBV5-4 and TRBJ1-2 provide the parts outside the CDR3, is ETGVTQSPTHLIKTRGQQVTLRCSSQSGHNTVSWYQQALGQGPQFIFQYYREEENGRGNFPPRFSGLQFPNYSSELNVNALELDDSALYLCASSIYSGFNGYTFGSGTRLTVV.

The chain combines TRBV27 with TRBJ2-3; 8 bases match TRBD1. Germline V gives CDR1 MNHEY, CDR2 SMNVEV (reference sequence). Trimming cost V 10 bases and J 2 bases; bases outside gene matches: 5. The CDR3 sequence is 13 residues long. The CDR3: CATRGQVTDTQYF. In nucleotides, the CDR3 is TGTGCCACCCGGGGACAGGTCACAGATACGCAGTATTTT.

The chain joins TRBV7-6 to TRBJ2-7; TRBD1 matches at 9 bases. V gave up 5 bases and J gave up 5 bases; unmatched junction bases: 7. This CDR3 is 14 amino acids long. In germline, CDR1 is SGHVS, CDR2 FNYEAQ. The CDR3 nucleotides read TGTGCCAGCAGCCTGGGACAGGGATCCCACGAGCAGTACTTC. This translates into CASSLGQGSHEQYF.

The V call is TRBV2, the J call TRBJ2-1; 8 bases fit TRBD2. This CDR3 region has 17 residues. Germline V gene sequence: CDR1 SNHLY, CDR2 FYNNEI. After removal of 4 bases from V and 6 bases from J, the junction contained 14 bases not matched to a gene. CDR3 loop: CASSATTGTRNGNEQFF. The CDR3 coding sequence is TGTGCCAGCAGTGCAACGACCGGGACTAGGAATGGCAATGAGCAGTTCTTC.

This clone was counted only a few times. This chain links TRBV4-2 with TRBJ2-5; 9 bases fit TRBD2. CDR1 and CDR2 (germline): LGHNA, YNFKEQ. This CDR3 comprises 16 residues. The J segment lost 3 bases and the V segment lost 1 base, leaving 6 bases of the junction unmatched. The CDR3, as DNA: TGTGCCAGCAGCCAAGGGGCAGCGGGAGGTGAAGAGACCCAGTACTTC. It specifies CASSQGAAGGEETQYF.

The chain combines TRBV10-2 with TRBJ2-5; 10 bases align to TRBD2. The CDR3 covers 15 residues. CDR1 and CDR2 (germline): WSHSY, SAAADI. V was pared by 6 bases and J by 3 bases, with 7 bases of the junction left unmatched. The CDR3 coding sequence is TGCGCCAGCAGGGGGGGGCTAGCGGGAGAAGAGACCCAGTACTTC. Translating gives CASRGGLAGEETQYF.

The J gene is TRBJ2-5, the V gene TRBV30; D might be TRBD2 (6 bases). Looked up from germline, CDR1 is GTSNPN and CDR2 is SVGIG (reference sequence). The V and J ends lost 8 bases and 5 bases respectively, with 18 bases between them. The CDR3 is 13 residues long. As DNA, the CDR3 is TGTGCCCCGGGGGTACCCCCGGCGGAGACCCAGTACTTC. Its protein is CAPGVPPAETQYF.

This clone appeared a few times. The V gene is TRBV9, the J gene TRBJ1-5; the D is unclear. CDR3 length equals 16 residues. The V gene's germline CDR1 is SGDLS and CDR2 YYNGEE. V was trimmed by 3 bases and J by 2 bases, leaving 15 bases between them. CDR3 in DNA: TGTGCCAGCAGCGACGCCAGAGAGGGTGGCAATCAGCCCCAGCATTTT. Translating gives CASSDAREGGNQPQHF.

This chain connects TRBV5-5 to TRBJ1-2; D is possibly TRBD1 (5 bases). The CDR3 is 14 residues long. V was cut by 0 bases and J by 7 bases, with 13 bases left in between. CDR1 and CDR2 from the germline V gene are SGHKS and YYEKEE (reference sequence). The CDR3 reads CASSLGLGASGYTF. CDR3 bases: TGTGCCAGCAGCTTGGGCCTAGGGGCTTCTGGCTACACCTTC.

The rearrangement links TRBV29-1 to TRBJ2-3; 11 nucleotides align to TRBD2. The CDR3 totals 14 residues. Unmatched junction bases numbered 6, after V lost 7 bases and J lost 3 bases. Germline CDR1 and CDR2: SQVTM and ANQGSEA. The CDR3 coding sequence is TGCAGCGCCACTAGCGGGAGAAAGACAGATACGCAGTATTTT. This codes for CSATSGRKTDTQYF.

This clone was counted once. In nucleotides, the CDR3 is TGTGCCAGCAGTGAACTGCAGGGAGGTTTTCTCAAGCAGTACTTC. Protein: CASSELQGGFLKQYF. V gene TRBV25-1 combines with J gene TRBJ2-7; D perhaps matches TRBD2 (6 bases). The V end lost 2 bases, the J end lost 8 bases, and 19 bases lay between the germline ends. The germline V gene has CDR1 MGHDK and CDR2 SYGVNS. The CDR3 is made up of 15 amino acids.

This clone was found a few times. The V gene is TRBV6-1, the J gene TRBJ1-3; D uncertain. The germline V and J ends were trimmed by 6 bases and 5 bases, with 11 bases remaining between them. There are 13 residues in the CDR3. The germline gives CDR1 MNHNS, CDR2 SASEGT. CDR3 in amino acids: CASRRMVRNTIYF. CDR3 sequence (DNA): TGTGCCAGCAGGAGAATGGTCCGAAACACCATATATTTT.

CDR3 amino acids: CASSSPGAASSTGELFF. The CDR3 DNA is TGCGCCAGCAGCTCCCCAGGGGCAGCCAGCAGCACCGGGGAGCTGTTTTTT. The gene calls are TRBV5-1 and TRBJ2-2, with TRBD1 as a possible D gene (6 bases). Germline V lookup: CDR1 SGHRS, CDR2 YFSETQ. The CDR3 spans 17 residues. Trimming pared 3 bases from V and 4 bases from J, leaving 19 bases between.

The gene calls are TRBV19 and TRBJ2-7; 7 nucleotides line up with TRBD1. In germline, CDR1 is LNHDA, CDR2 SQIVND (reference sequence). The V segment lost 7 bases and the J segment 0 bases; nucleotides outside the gene matches: 9. This CDR3 comprises 15 residues. The CDR3 spells CASTPGQDLSYEQYF. CDR3 sequence (DNA): TGTGCCAGTACCCCCGGACAGGACCTCTCCTACGAGCAGTACTTC.

This clone was counted once. The sample contains more than one DNA sequence encoding this CDR3. The chain employs TRBV27 and TRBJ2-2, with 10 nucleotides matching TRBD1. The CDR3 has 15 amino acids. V was pared by 6 bases and J by 3 bases, with 4 bases of the junction left unmatched. Germline V lookup: CDR1 MNHEY, CDR2 SMNVEV (reference sequence). CDR3 sequence (DNA): TGTGCCAGCAGCCCGGACAGGGGGGACACCGGGGAGCTGTTTTTT. It yields the protein CASSPDRGDTGELFF.

J is TRBJ1-5 and V is TRBV7-2, with unresolved D. The CDR3 extends over 14 amino acids. Germline CDR1 is SGHTA and CDR2 is FQGNSA. V lost 0 bases to trimming and J lost 6 bases, with 9 bases between them. The CDR3 loop is CASSLARSGQPQHF. In DNA form, the CDR3 reads TGTGCCAGCAGCTTAGCGCGTAGTGGTCAGCCCCAGCATTTT. Full variable domain (outside the CDR3, taken from reference TRBV7-2 and TRBJ1-5): GAGVSQSPSNKVTEKGKDVELRCDPISGHTALYWYRQSLGQGLEFLIYFQGNSAPDKSGLPSDRFSAERTGGSVSTLTIQRTQQEDSAVYLCASSLARSGQPQHFGDGTRLSIL.

CDR3 in DNA: TGTGCCAGCAGTGGTTCGCCGGGACTAGCGATGTACGAGCAGTACTTC. Translation gives CASSGSPGLAMYEQYF. The V gene is TRBV9, the J gene TRBJ2-7, with TRBD2 identical over 10 bases. The length of the CDR3 is 16 residues. With V trimmed by 5 bases and J by 4 bases, 12 bases remained unmatched. The germline V gene encodes CDR1 SGDLS and CDR2 YYNGEE.

Of note for this clone: The sample contains more than one DNA sequence encoding this CDR3. CDR3 in amino acids: CASSSRDRVYEQYF. In nucleotides, the CDR3 is TGCGCCAGCAGCTCCCGGGACAGGGTATACGAGCAGTACTTC. The chain recombines TRBV5-1 with TRBJ2-7, with 9 bases matching TRBD1. The CDR3 sequence is 14 residues long. The trim removed 3 bases at V and 4 bases at J, leaving 5 bases unmatched. Looked up from germline, CDR1 is SGHRS and CDR2 is YFSETQ.

The J gene is TRBJ2-2, the V gene TRBV5-5; possible D gene TRBD1, 5 bases. The CDR3 contains 15 residues. Trimming shortened V by 2 bases and J by 3 bases, and 11 bases separated the two germline ends. Germline-derived CDR1 and CDR2 are SGHKS and YYEKEE (reference sequence). In DNA form, the CDR3 reads TGTGCCAGCAGCTTCAGGGCCCTACACACCGGGGAGCTGTTTTTT. Translated, it gives CASSFRALHTGELFF.

The V call is TRBV11-2, the J call TRBJ2-7; 11 bases map to TRBD2. With 2 bases clipped from V and 2 bases from J, the junction kept 11 bases outside the gene matches. The CDR3 is 18 amino acids. Germline V lookup: CDR1 SGHAT, CDR2 FQNNGV. The CDR3 DNA reads TGTGCCAGCAGCTTATTAATAAAGGGACTAGCGGTTCCCTACGAGCAGTACTTC. The encoded protein is CASSLLIKGLAVPYEQYF.

In this sample, this clone turned up once. This sequence joins TRBV19 and TRBJ1-2; D gene uncertain. The ends were cut back, 2 bases at V and 14 bases at J, with 21 bases in the middle. Germline CDR1 LNHDA, CDR2 SQIVND (reference sequence). The CDR3 extends over 14 amino acids. CDR3 sequence: CASSINPLTAGRTF. CDR3 bases: TGTGCCAGTAGTATAAACCCCCTCACGGCAGGAAGGACCTTC.

The chain is built from TRBV15 and TRBJ2-7; 12 bases are shared with TRBD2. The CDR3 is made up of 18 amino acids. Germline trimming cut 1 base from V and 2 bases from J; bases unmatched to any gene: 9. The germline CDR1 and CDR2 sequences are LNHNV and YYDKDF (reference sequence). CDR3 residues: CATSRVRLAGGLPYEQYF. The CDR3 DNA sequence: TGTGCCACCAGCAGAGTGCGCCTAGCGGGAGGGCTACCCTACGAGCAGTACTTC.